This T cell receptor (beta chain) derives from a study of CD8+ T cells in alopecia areata. Extraction and reverse transcription of RNA yielded cDNA as the sequencing template. The table came from immunoSEQ multiplex PCR; TCRdb's copy has only in-frame clones and leaves some out. The table includes 150,000 to 200,000 clones, 50% to 60% detected once. V was cut by 6 bases and J by 3 bases, with 17 bases left in between. This CDR3 has 16 residues. Germline V gene sequence: CDR1 SEHNR, CDR2 FQNEAQ (reference sequence). The chain carries TRBV7-9 and TRBJ2-2; maybe TRBD1 (7 bases). The receptor comes from a human donor in good health. Sequencing was performed on CD4+ T cells sorted from blood. The chain's CDR3 is CASSLGQEGDTGELFF. The CDR3 nucleotides read TGTGCCAGCAGTCTTGGACAGGAGGGGGACACCGGGGAGCTGTTTTTT.